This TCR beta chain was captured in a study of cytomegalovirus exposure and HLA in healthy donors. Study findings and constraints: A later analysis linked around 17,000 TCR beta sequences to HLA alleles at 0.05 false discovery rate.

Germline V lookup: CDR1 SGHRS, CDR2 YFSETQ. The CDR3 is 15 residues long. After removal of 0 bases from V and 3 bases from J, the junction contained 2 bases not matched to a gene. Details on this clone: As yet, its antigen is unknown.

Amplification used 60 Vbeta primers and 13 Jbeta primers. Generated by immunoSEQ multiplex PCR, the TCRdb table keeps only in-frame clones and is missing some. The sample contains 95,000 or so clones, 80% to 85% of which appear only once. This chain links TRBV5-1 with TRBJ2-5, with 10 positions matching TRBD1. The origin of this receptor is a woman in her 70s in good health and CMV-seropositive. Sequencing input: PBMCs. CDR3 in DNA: TGCGCCAGCAGCTTGGACGGGACAGGGGAAGAGACCCAGTACTTC. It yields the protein CASSLDGTGEETQYF.